The 13 T cell receptor beta chains listed next were all sequenced from one sample in a study of regulatory T cells in long-lasting Graves disease. The time point was: newly diagnosed GD, antithyroid drugs for less than 3 months. Scientists built the TCR library using RNA that was extracted from PBMCs. Arm-PCR of CDR3 regions and iRepertoire HTBI primers were the basis on which TCR beta libraries were built. TCRdb redid the calling of the multiplex PCR reads with MiXCR, one entry per CDR3 protein. The table has 250,000 to 300,000 distinct CDR3 sequences, around 19% seen once. Separately, the same data were catalogued under a study of T cells in Graves' hyperthyroidism and ophthalmopathy.

The source material was peripheral blood mononuclear cells (PBMCs), sampled at new diagnosis, from a patient treated with antithyroid drugs. The source of these receptors is a woman in her twenties or thirties with Graves disease.

This clonotype has ten or more counts. V usage is TRBV3-1 and J usage is TRBJ2-2; a possible D gene is TRBD2 (6 bases). CDR1 and CDR2 from the germline V gene are LGHDT and YNNKEL (reference sequence). The V and J ends lost 0 bases and 2 bases respectively, with 10 bases between them. CDR3 length: 16 residues. The CDR3 sequence is CASSQEPGLNTGELFF. CDR3 nucleotides: TGTGCCAGCAGCCAAGAACCGGGACTTAACACCGGGGAGCTGTTTTTT.

This clonotype has at least ten counts. The CDR3 nucleotides are TGTGCCAGCAGCCTGAGGGGCGGGGGGGCCGGAGAGCAGTTCTTC. It is translated as CASSLRGGGAGEQFF. The rearrangement joins TRBV3-1 to TRBJ2-1; 9 bases line up with TRBD2. CDR3 length: 15 residues. Germline-derived CDR1 and CDR2 are LGHDT and YNNKEL (reference sequence). After removal of 4 bases from V and 10 bases from J, the junction contained 11 bases not matched to a gene.

There are many counts of this clonotype. CDR3: CSGGGTSGGYTGTDTQYF. The DNA of the CDR3 is TGCAGCGGGGGGGGGACTAGCGGGGGATATACCGGCACAGATACGCAGTATTTT. The rearrangement links TRBV29-1 to TRBJ2-3; TRBD2 matches 14 bases. The CDR3 has 18 amino acids. V was pared by 7 bases and J by 1 base, with 13 bases of the junction left unmatched. Germline-derived CDR1 and CDR2 are SQVTM and ANQGSEA.

This clonotype was counted many times. The rearrangement links TRBV29-1 to TRBJ2-7; D not resolved. Trimming removed 0 bases at V and 4 bases at J, with 1 base between. This CDR3 has 10 amino acids. Germline V CDR1 and CDR2: SQVTM, ANQGSEA. The CDR3 region has the DNA TGCAGCGTTGAAGAGTACGAGCAGTACTTC. Translation gives CSVEEYEQYF.

This clonotype occurred many times. V usage is TRBV2 and J usage is TRBJ1-5; D gene uncertain. The CDR3 spans 13 residues. Between the trimmed V and J ends, which lost 5 bases and 0 bases, there was a span of 5 bases. Germline loops: CDR1 SNHLY, CDR2 FYNNEI. The CDR3 bases are TGTGCCAGCAGTTCCTTTAGCAATCAGCCCCAGCATTTT. Translated, it gives CASSSFSNQPQHF.

This clonotype was picked up many times. The V call is TRBV12-3 or TRBV12-4, the J call TRBJ2-5, with D possibly matching TRBD1 (6 bases). Trimming removed 0 bases at V and 5 bases at J, with 13 bases between. The CDR3 length is 15 residues. The CDR3 DNA reads as TGTGCCAGCAGTTTAGCCGGACAGCCCTTGGAGACCCAGTACTTC. Protein sequence: CASSLAGQPLETQYF.

This clonotype was picked up many times. V is TRBV11-2 and J is TRBJ2-3; 9 bases match TRBD1. The germline V gene has CDR1 SGHAT and CDR2 FQNNGV. The CDR3 consists of 14 residues. The junction had 5 bases not matched to a gene; V was cut back by 6 bases and J by 4 bases. The CDR3: CASSRRQGADTQYF. In DNA form, the CDR3 reads TGTGCCAGCAGTCGGCGACAGGGGGCAGATACGCAGTATTTT.

This clonotype was detected only a few times. The missing conserved phenylalanine or tryptophan at the end of this CDR3 makes a read error likely. The V call is TRBV7-9, the J call TRBJ2-7, with a tentative D call TRBD2 (6 bases). Germline V gene sequence: CDR1 SEHNR, CDR2 FQNEAQ (reference sequence). The CDR3 runs to 16 residues. V was trimmed by 5 bases and J by 0 bases, leaving 17 bases between them. The CDR3 is CASSPRSGLDSYEQYS. The CDR3 DNA reads as TGTGCCAGCAGCCCACGGTCGGGACTCGACTCCTACGAGCAGTACTCC.

This clonotype was counted many times. V gene TRBV6-5 combines with J gene TRBJ1-2; 12 positions match TRBD1. Looked up from germline, CDR1 is MNHEY and CDR2 is SVGAGI. The CDR3 sequence is 15 residues long. Trimming removed 2 bases from V and 8 bases from J; junction bases left unmatched: 6. The CDR3 here is CASSYPGQGARGYTF. CDR3 nucleotide sequence: TGTGCCAGCAGTTACCCGGGACAGGGGGCGCGCGGCTACACCTTC.

This clonotype was recorded many times. The rearrangement uses TRBV9 and TRBJ2-2, with 12 bases fitting TRBD2. The CDR3 contains 15 residues. Trimming took 2 bases from V and 4 from J; bases not matched to a gene: 0. Germline lookup yields CDR1 SGDLS and CDR2 YYNGEE. CDR3 nucleotides: TGTGCCAGCAGCGTGGGACTAGCGGGCACCGGGGAGCTGTTTTTT. Encoded protein: CASSVGLAGTGELFF.

This clonotype was counted at least ten times. The chain has TRBV29-1 and TRBJ1-1; no clear D. Germline V gene sequence: CDR1 SQVTM, CDR2 ANQGSEA. V lost 6 bases and J 4 bases, leaving 15 bases between the germline ends. The CDR3 has 13 residues. DNA for the CDR3: TGCAGCGTCAGGAGGGATCGTGGCACTGAAGCTTTCTTT. Translated, it gives CSVRRDRGTEAFF. The full variable domain, completed using reference TRBV29-1 and TRBJ1-1, is SAVISQKPSRDICQRGTSLTIQCQVDSQVTMMFWYRQQPGQSLTLIATANQGSEATYESGFVIDKFPISRPNLTFSTLTVSNMSPEDSSIYLCSVRRDRGTEAFFGQGTRLTVV.

The table lists this clonotype with a few counts. The chain is built from TRBV20-1 and TRBJ1-2, with D unresolved. This CDR3 spans 13 amino acids. The V gene lost 1 base and the J gene lost 6 bases, with 12 bases spanning the gap. Germline V gene lookup returns CDR1 DFQATT and CDR2 SNEGSKA (reference sequence). The CDR3 DNA follows: TGCAGTGCTAGAGGAACCGGGAGAGATGGCTACACCTTC. This encodes CSARGTGRDGYTF.

This clonotype has a count of ten or more. The V and J genes are TRBV12-3 or TRBV12-4 and TRBJ1-1; TRBD1 might be the D (5 bases). The CDR3 length is 14 residues. V gave up 5 bases and J gave up 1 base, with 11 bases separating them. CDR3 sequence: CASSRSGRNTEAFF. The CDR3 bases are TGTGCCAGCAGTCGGTCAGGGAGGAACACTGAAGCTTTCTTT.